This T cell receptor beta chain was obtained from a study of blood T cell repertoires in COVID-19. Study information: Some COVID-19 samples were acute and others convalescent; all came from the United States, Italy and Spain. Nucleic acid was either cDNA or gDNA, and it came from T cells, B-cell-depleted T cells, or PBMCs.

In the original analysis: It was from reference gene primer amplification that nucleated cell counts were estimated. Produced via immunoSEQ multiplex PCR; TCRdb's table is partial and in-frame only. From that table come the V and J calls and clone size; the DNA was used to work out D and trimming. Of a few hundred thousand clones in the sample, approximately 82% were seen once. This receptor was obtained from a woman aged 40-49 years who had recovered from COVID-19. Material: peripheral blood.

CDR3 sequence reads: CASSEPNRGSTPLHF. CDR3 nucleotides: TGTGCCAGCAGTGAACCGAACAGGGGAAGTACACCCCTCCACTTT. The V gene is TRBV25-1, the J gene TRBJ1-6; 7 bases match TRBD1. Trimming took 2 bases from V and 11 from J; bases not matched to a gene: 9. The CDR3 is 15 residues long. Per the germline V gene, CDR1 is MGHDK and CDR2 is SYGVNS.